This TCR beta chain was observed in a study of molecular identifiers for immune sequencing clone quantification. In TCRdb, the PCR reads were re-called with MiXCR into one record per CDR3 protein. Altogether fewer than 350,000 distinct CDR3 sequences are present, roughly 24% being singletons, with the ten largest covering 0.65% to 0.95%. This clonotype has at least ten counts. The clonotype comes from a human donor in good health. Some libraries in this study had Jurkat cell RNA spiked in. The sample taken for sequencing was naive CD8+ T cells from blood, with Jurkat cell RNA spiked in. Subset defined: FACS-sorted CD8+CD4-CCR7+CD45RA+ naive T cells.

CDR3 sequence reads: CASSYVNTEAFF. Written as DNA, the CDR3 is TGTGCCAGCAGTTACGTGAACACTGAAGCTTTCTTT. The gene calls are TRBV6-6 and TRBJ1-1; D ambiguous. Trimming left V 2 bases short and J 0 bases short, with 1 base between. Germline V lookup: CDR1 MNHNY, CDR2 SVGAGI (reference sequence). The CDR3 contains 12 residues.